This TCR beta chain appears in the sequencing data of a study of blood T cell repertoires in COVID-19. Study-level background: The samples span acute and convalescent COVID-19 from the United States, Italy and Spain. PBMCs, B-cell-depleted T cells, or T cells provided the cDNA or gDNA that made up the material.

Produced via immunoSEQ multiplex PCR; TCRdb's table is partial and in-frame only. The sample yields about 210,000 clones, 75% to 90% seen once. This CDR3 contains 13 residues. V trimming: 5 bases; J trimming: 4 bases; junction bases outside the gene matches: 3. This chain connects TRBV12-3 or TRBV12-4 to TRBJ1-2, with TRBD1 identical over 8 bases. The sequence derives from a woman between 35 and 50 years old with acute or convalescent COVID-19. The source material was peripheral blood. CDR3 DNA sequence: TGTGCCAGCAGTACAGGGGGAGGCTATGGCTACACCTTC. Translation gives CASSTGGGYGYTF.